A single T cell receptor beta chain is shown here with its context. The data stem from a study of cytomegalovirus exposure and HLA in healthy donors. Vbeta (60) and Jbeta (13) primers were used in the PCR. The table came from immunoSEQ multiplex PCR; TCRdb's copy has only in-frame clones and leaves some out. The sample shows roughly 190,000 clones, approximately 86% of them seen only once. Germline V gene sequence: CDR1 MGHRA, CDR2 YSYEKL. The CDR3 covers 15 residues. The V end was cut by 4 bases, the J end by 0 bases, with 12 bases between. The receptor was derived from a boy aged 2 to 9 in good health and CMV-seronegative. Input material: PBMCs. The chain joins TRBV4-1 to TRBJ1-1; D is unclear. CDR3 region: CASSPSLSLNTEAFF. CDR3 nucleotides: TGCGCCAGCAGCCCATCGCTGAGCTTGAACACTGAAGCTTTCTTT.